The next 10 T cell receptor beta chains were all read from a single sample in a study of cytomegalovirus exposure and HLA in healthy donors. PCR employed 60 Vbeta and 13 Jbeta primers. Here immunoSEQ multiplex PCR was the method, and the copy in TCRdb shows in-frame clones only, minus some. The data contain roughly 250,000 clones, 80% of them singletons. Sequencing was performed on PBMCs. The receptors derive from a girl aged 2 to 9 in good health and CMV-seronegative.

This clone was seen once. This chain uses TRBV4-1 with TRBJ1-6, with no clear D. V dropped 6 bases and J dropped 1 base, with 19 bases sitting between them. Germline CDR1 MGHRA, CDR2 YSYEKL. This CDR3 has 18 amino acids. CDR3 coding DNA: TGCGCCAGCAGTCCGCAGGTGGGGAGCTGGTCCTATAATTCACCCCTCCACTTT. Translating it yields CASSPQVGSWSYNSPLHF.

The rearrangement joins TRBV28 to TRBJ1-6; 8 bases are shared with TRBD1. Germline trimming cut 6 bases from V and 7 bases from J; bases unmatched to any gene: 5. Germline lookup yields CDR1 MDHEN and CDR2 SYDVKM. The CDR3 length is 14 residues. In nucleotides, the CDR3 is TGTGCCAGCAGCCGAGGACAGGGAAATTCACCCCTCCACTTT. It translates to CASSRGQGNSPLHF. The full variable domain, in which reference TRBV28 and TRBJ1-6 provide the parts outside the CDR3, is DVKVTQSSRYLVKRTGEKVFLECVQDMDHENMFWYRQDPGLGLRLIYFSYDVKMKEKGDIPEGYSVSREKKERFSLILESASTNQTSMYLCASSRGQGNSPLHFGNGTRLTVT.

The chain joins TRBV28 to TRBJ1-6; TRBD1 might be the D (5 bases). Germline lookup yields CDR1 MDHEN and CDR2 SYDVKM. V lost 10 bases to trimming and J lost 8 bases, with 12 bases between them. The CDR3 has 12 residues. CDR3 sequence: CATRERDSPLHF. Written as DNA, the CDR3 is TGTGCCACCAGGGAGAGGGATTCACCCCTCCACTTT.

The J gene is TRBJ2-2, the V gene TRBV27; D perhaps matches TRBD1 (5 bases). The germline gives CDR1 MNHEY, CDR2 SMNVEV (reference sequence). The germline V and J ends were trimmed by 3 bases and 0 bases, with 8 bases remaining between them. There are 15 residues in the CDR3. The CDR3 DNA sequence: TGTGCCAGCAGTTTCAAGGGGACGAACACCGGGGAGCTGTTTTTT. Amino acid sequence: CASSFKGTNTGELFF.

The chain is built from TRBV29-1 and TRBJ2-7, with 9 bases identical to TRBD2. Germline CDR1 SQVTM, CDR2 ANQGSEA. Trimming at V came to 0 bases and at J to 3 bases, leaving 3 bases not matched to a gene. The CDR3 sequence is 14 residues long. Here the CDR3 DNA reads TGCAGCGTTGAAGATGGAGCGGGAGGCTACGAGCAGTACTTC. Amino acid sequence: CSVEDGAGGYEQYF.

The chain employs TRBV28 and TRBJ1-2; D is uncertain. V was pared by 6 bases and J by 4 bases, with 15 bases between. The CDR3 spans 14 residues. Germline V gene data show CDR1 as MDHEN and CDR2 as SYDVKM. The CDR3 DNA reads TGTGCCAGCAGCATTATGGAGGGAGTCTATGGCTACACCTTC. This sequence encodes CASSIMEGVYGYTF.

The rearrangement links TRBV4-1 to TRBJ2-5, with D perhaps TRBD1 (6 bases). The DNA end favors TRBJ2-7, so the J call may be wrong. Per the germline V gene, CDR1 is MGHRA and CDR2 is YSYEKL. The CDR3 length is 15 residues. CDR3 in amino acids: CASSQERNRVYEQYF. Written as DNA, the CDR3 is TGCGCCAGCAGCCAAGAACGCAACAGGGTCTACGAGCAGTACTTC.

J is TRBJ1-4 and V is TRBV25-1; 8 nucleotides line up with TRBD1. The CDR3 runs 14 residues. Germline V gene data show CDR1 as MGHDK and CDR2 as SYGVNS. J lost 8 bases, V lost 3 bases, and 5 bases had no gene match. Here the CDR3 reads CASSDGQGTEKLFF. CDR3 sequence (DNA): TGTGCCAGCAGTGATGGACAGGGTACGGAAAAACTGTTTTTT.

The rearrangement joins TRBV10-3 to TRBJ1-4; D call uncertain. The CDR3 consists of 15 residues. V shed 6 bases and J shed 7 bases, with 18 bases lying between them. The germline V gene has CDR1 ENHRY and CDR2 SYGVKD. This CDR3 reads CAISLEYTSGEKLFF. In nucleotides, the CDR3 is TGTGCCATCAGCCTAGAATACACCTCTGGTGAAAAACTGTTTTTT.

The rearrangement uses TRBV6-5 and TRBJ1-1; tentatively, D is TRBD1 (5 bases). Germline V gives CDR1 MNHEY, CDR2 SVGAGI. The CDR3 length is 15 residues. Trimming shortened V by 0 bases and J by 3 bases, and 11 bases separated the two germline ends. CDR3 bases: TGTGCCAGCAGTTACTCGCGGTCCAGGGACACTGAAGCTTTCTTT. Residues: CASSYSRSRDTEAFF.